Below, 17 T cell receptor beta chains from the same sample are listed, as sequenced in a study of post-analysis software for immune sequencing data. Study conclusions and caveats: Roughly five TRBV segments were more frequent in patients than controls; TRBV5-6, TRBV5-1 and TRBV20-1 belonged to this group.

Unique-molecular-identifier-tagged TCR beta cDNA libraries were used. One entry per CDR3 protein, called by TCRdb with MiXCR from the PCR reads. Of 750,000 to 900,000 distinct CDR3 sequences listed, roughly 46% are singletons. Antigen specificity for these receptors is unknown. Source material: blood. Receptor source: a girl aged 5-17 years with multiple sclerosis.

This chain uses TRBV3-1 with TRBJ2-1; perhaps TRBD2 as D (6 bases). V was cut by 4 bases and J by 8 bases, with 27 bases left in between. The CDR3 totals 18 residues. Germline V lookup: CDR1 LGHDT, CDR2 YNNKEL (reference sequence). CDR3 residues: CASSPEAQDYPFMDEQFF. In DNA, the CDR3 is TGTGCCAGCAGCCCCGAGGCCCAGGACTATCCCTTTATGGATGAGCAGTTCTTC.

This chain connects TRBV12-3 or TRBV12-4 to TRBJ2-1, with 11 bases identical to TRBD2. This CDR3 comprises 17 residues. Trimming at V came to 5 bases and at J to 5 bases, leaving 11 bases not matched to a gene. The CDR3 sequence: CASSIHLAGGVHNEQFF. For the CDR3, the DNA is TGTGCCAGCAGTATCCACCTAGCGGGAGGAGTCCACAATGAGCAGTTCTTC.

The chain carries TRBV7-9 and TRBJ2-2; 12 positions agree with TRBD2. The length of the CDR3 is 17 residues. Per the germline V gene, CDR1 is SEHNR and CDR2 is FQNEAQ (reference sequence). Trimming at V came to 5 bases and at J to 4 bases, leaving 8 bases not matched to a gene. The CDR3 bases are TGTGCCAGCAGCCATCTAGCGGGAGGGTCGGCCACCGGGGAGCTGTTTTTT. It is translated as CASSHLAGGSATGELFF. Variable domain in full (rest from reference TRBV7-9 and TRBJ2-2): DTGVSQNPRHKITKRGQNVTFRCDPISEHNRLYWYRQTLGQGPEFLTYFQNEAQLEKSRLLSDRFSAERPKGSFSTLEIQRTEQGDSAMYLCASSHLAGGSATGELFFGEGSRLTVL.

This clonotype was counted between two and nine times. The V call is TRBV12-3 or TRBV12-4, the J call TRBJ1-5, with 8 bases fitting TRBD1. V trimming: 1 base; J trimming: 4 bases; junction bases outside the gene matches: 3. This CDR3 comprises 15 residues. The CDR3 loop reads CASSLEQGGNQPQHF. CDR3 DNA: TGTGCCAGCAGTTTAGAACAGGGGGGTAATCAGCCCCAGCATTTT.

J is TRBJ2-7 and V is TRBV27, with 12 nucleotides matching TRBD2. The CDR3 has 15 amino acids. Germline V lookup: CDR1 MNHEY, CDR2 SMNVEV (reference sequence). After removal of 5 bases from V and 5 bases from J, the junction contained 7 bases not matched to a gene. Here the CDR3 reads CASSVGLAGFHEQYF. The DNA for the CDR3 is TGTGCCAGCAGTGTAGGACTAGCGGGATTCCACGAGCAGTACTTC.

The chain recombines TRBV6-1 with TRBJ2-7; 10 nucleotides align to TRBD2. The germline V gene encodes CDR1 MNHNS and CDR2 SASEGT. The CDR3 contains 14 residues. The trim removed 6 bases at V and 4 bases at J, leaving 6 bases unmatched. The CDR3 DNA sequence: TGTGCCAGCAGGGGACTAGCGCCGCGTTACGAGCAGTACTTC. This gives the protein CASRGLAPRYEQYF.

This clonotype occurred many times. CDR3 DNA sequence: TGTGCCAGCTCACCAGGGTTGAACACTGAAGCTTTCTTT. Encoded protein: CASSPGLNTEAFF. The genes are TRBV18 and TRBJ1-1, with D uncertain. Trimming removed 2 bases from V and 0 bases from J, with 4 bases in between. The CDR3 consists of 13 residues. CDR1 is KGHSH and CDR2 is LQKENI in the germline V gene.

The chain joins TRBV6-2 or TRBV6-3 to TRBJ2-2, with D hard to call. Trimming cost V 6 bases and J 4 bases, with 6 bases left between them. Germline CDR1 MNHEY, CDR2 SVGEGT. CDR3 length equals 12 residues. The CDR3 is CASSWGTGELFF. DNA for the CDR3: TGTGCCAGCAGCTGGGGCACCGGGGAGCTGTTTTTT.

In regard to this clonotype: The germline gene is not matched at one end of the junction; a read error may be the cause. V and J are TRBV12-3 or TRBV12-4 and TRBJ2-3, with 11 bases that match TRBD1. CDR3 size: 15 residues. CDR3 coding DNA: TGTGCCAGCAGCCCGGGACAGGGGGATACAGATGCGCAGTATTTT. Translated: CASSPGQGDTDAQYF.

J is TRBJ2-1 and V is TRBV24-1; D tentatively reads TRBD1 or TRBD2 (7 bases each). Trimming took off 4 bases at V and 9 bases at J, with 21 bases between the two ends. This CDR3 spans 16 amino acids. Per germline, CDR1 KGHDR and CDR2 SFDVKD. Written as DNA, the CDR3 is TGTGCCACCAGTGACCCGGGGGGACAGCCGGATGGTGAGCAGTTCTTC. It is translated as CATSDPGGQPDGEQFF.

This chain joins TRBV7-2 and TRBJ2-3; D is uncertain. The CDR3 has 17 residues. Looked up from germline, CDR1 is SGHTA and CDR2 is FQGNSA. Trimming pared 3 bases from V and 4 bases from J, leaving 20 bases between. CDR3 amino acids: CASSLTISLGSADTQYF. DNA of the CDR3: TGTGCCAGCAGCTTGACGATCAGCCTGGGTTCAGCAGATACGCAGTATTTT.

This clonotype was recorded a few times. The rearrangement uses TRBV10-3 and TRBJ2-1; 11 bases line up with TRBD2. This CDR3 contains 13 residues. Germline lookup yields CDR1 ENHRY and CDR2 SYGVKD. V lost 10 bases to trimming and J lost 9 bases; unmatched junction nucleotides: 8. CDR3: CATLAGGRGEQFF. The CDR3 DNA reads as TGTGCCACCCTAGCGGGAGGTAGAGGTGAGCAGTTCTTC.

The chain recombines TRBV19 with TRBJ1-1, with D uncertain. The CDR3 length is 13 residues. The V end lost 6 bases, the J end lost 5 bases, and 13 bases lay between the germline ends. CDR1 and CDR2 (germline): LNHDA, SQIVND (reference sequence). CDR3 DNA: TGTGCCAGTAGCCTAGGGCGGTGGACTGAAGCTTTCTTT. Amino acid sequence: CASSLGRWTEAFF. Supplemented by reference TRBV19 and TRBJ1-1, the full variable domain reads DGGITQSPKYLFRKEGQNVTLSCEQNLNHDAMYWYRQDPGQGLRLIYYSQIVNDFQKGDIAEGYSVSREKKESFPLTVTSAQKNPTAFYLCASSLGRWTEAFFGQGTRLTVV.

The chain has TRBV4-2 and TRBJ2-1; TRBD1 is a possible D gene (6 bases). The V and J ends lost 3 bases and 13 bases respectively, with 10 bases between them. CDR3 length: 11 residues. From germline, CDR1 is LGHNA and CDR2 YNFKEQ. This chain's CDR3 is CASSQGAHQFF. CDR3 DNA: TGTGCCAGCAGCCAGGGGGCGCATCAGTTCTTC.

The chain carries TRBV24-1 and TRBJ1-2; TRBD1 matches 7 bases. The CDR3 runs 16 residues. Trimming took 7 bases from V and 4 from J; bases not matched to a gene: 14. In germline, CDR1 is KGHDR, CDR2 SFDVKD. CDR3 amino acids: CATSATGQDPGYGYTF. In nucleotides, the CDR3 is TGTGCCACCAGCGCAACCGGACAGGATCCTGGCTATGGCTACACCTTC.

This chain joins TRBV21-1 and TRBJ1-1; the table calls TRBD1, which could not be checked here. TRBV21-1 is noted as a pseudogene. The CDR3 is 14 amino acids. Here the CDR3 DNA reads TGTGCCAGCAGGCGGGGCGCCCCACCGACTGAAGCTTTCTTT. Protein sequence: CASRRGAPPTEAFF.

J is TRBJ2-5 and V is TRBV4-3; D perhaps matches TRBD1 (7 bases). The V end lost 0 bases, the J end lost 4 bases, and 12 bases lay between the germline ends. Germline loops: CDR1 LGHNA, CDR2 YSLEER. This CDR3 comprises 15 residues. In DNA form, the CDR3 reads TGCGCCAGCAGCCAAGATAGGCAGGGGGGAGAGACCCAGTACTTC. Translation: CASSQDRQGGETQYF.